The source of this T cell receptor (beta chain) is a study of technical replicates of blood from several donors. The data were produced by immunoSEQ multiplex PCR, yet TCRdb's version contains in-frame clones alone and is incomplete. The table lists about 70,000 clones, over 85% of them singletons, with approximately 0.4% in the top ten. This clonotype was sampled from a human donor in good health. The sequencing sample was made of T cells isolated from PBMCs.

For the CDR3, the DNA is TGCAGCGTTGGGGCAGGGGGCTTGAACACTGAAGCTTTCTTT. Protein: CSVGAGGLNTEAFF. The chain combines TRBV29-1 with TRBJ1-1, with TRBD1 matching over 8 bases. Germline V gene lookup returns CDR1 SQVTM and CDR2 ANQGSEA. The V gene end was trimmed by 4 bases and the J gene end by 0 bases; junction bases not matched to a gene: 4. The CDR3 runs to 14 residues.